This TCR beta chain was recovered during a study of shared clonotypes between healthy human individuals. Study-wide results and caveats: In general, naive subsets displayed greater estimated richness than memory subsets did. The generation probabilities recorded for non-shared clonotypes fell below those of clonotypes shared by all four donors.

Naive-designated CD8 cells lacked CD45RO, were positively enriched for CCR7, and omitted terminally differentiated effector memory CD45RA+ cells. Of note for this clone: Antigen specificity is unknown.

The deep-level immunoSEQ assay was used. TCRdb's table, derived via immunoSEQ multiplex PCR, lists solely in-frame clones and lacks some. The sample holds roughly 2.1 million clones, about 92% seen once. The CDR3 consists of 16 residues. CDR1 is GTSNPN, CDR2 SVGIG, per germline (reference sequence). The germline V and J ends were trimmed by 0 bases and 0 bases, with 11 bases remaining between them. Sequenced sample: naive CD8+ T cells from PBMCs. The sequence was obtained from a man aged 18 to 29 in good health. Some clones in this sample may be carry-over from other donors' samples. The rearrangement uses TRBV30 and TRBJ1-4; D not resolved. CDR3 protein: CAWSVEAVPTNEKLFF. The CDR3 coding sequence is TGTGCCTGGAGTGTCGAGGCGGTACCAACTAATGAAAAACTGTTTTTT.